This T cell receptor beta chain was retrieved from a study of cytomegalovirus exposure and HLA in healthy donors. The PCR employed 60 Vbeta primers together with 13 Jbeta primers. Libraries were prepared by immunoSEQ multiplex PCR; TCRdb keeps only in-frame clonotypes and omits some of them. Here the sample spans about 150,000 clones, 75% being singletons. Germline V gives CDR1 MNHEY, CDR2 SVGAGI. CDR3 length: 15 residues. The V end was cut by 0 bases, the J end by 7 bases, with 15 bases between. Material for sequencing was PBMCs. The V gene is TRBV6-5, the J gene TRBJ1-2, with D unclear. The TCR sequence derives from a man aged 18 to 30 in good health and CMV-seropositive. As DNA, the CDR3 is TGTGCCAGCAGTTACTCGATTGTACAGCCCCTTGGCTACACCTTC. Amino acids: CASSYSIVQPLGYTF.